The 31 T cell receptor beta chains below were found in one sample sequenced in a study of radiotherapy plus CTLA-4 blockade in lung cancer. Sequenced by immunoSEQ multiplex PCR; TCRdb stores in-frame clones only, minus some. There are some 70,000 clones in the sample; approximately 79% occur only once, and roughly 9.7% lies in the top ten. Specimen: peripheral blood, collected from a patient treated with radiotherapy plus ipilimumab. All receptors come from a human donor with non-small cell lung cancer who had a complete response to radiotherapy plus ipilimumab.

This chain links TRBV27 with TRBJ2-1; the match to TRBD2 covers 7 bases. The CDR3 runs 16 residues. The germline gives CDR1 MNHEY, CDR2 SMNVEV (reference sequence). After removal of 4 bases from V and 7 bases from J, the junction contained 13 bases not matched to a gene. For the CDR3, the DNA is TGTGCCAGCAGTTCGAGGGGTGGAGCGGGAACAAATGAGCAGTTCTTC. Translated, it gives CASSSRGGAGTNEQFF.

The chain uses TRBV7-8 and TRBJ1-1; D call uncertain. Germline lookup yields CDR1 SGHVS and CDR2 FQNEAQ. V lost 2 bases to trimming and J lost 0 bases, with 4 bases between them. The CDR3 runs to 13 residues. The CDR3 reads CASSLWMNTEAFF. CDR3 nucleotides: TGTGCCAGCAGCTTATGGATGAACACTGAAGCTTTCTTT. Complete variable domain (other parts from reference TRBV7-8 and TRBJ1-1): GAGVSQSPRYKVAKRGQDVALRCDPISGHVSLFWYQQALGQGPEFLTYFQNEAQLDKSGLPSDRFFAERPEGSVSTLKIQRTQQEDSAVYLCASSLWMNTEAFFGQGTRLTVV.

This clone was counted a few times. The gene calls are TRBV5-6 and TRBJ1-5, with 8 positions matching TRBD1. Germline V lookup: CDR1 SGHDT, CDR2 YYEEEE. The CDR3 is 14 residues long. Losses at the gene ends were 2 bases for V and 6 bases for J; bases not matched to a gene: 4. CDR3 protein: CASSFWDRSQPQHF. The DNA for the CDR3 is TGTGCCAGCAGCTTTTGGGACAGGAGTCAGCCCCAGCATTTT.

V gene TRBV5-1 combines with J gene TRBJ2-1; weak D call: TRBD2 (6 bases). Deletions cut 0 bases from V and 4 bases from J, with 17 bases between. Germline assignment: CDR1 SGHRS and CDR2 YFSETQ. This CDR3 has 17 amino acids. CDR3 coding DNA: TGCGCCAGCAGCTTGGACATACCCGGGAGCTCTTACAATGAGCAGTTCTTC. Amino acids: CASSLDIPGSSYNEQFF.

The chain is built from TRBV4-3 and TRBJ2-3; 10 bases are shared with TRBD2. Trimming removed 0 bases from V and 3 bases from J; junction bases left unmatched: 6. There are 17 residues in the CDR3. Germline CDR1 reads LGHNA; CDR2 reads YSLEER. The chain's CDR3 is CASSQDLGLAVTDTQYF. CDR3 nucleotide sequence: TGCGCCAGCAGCCAAGATCTTGGACTAGCGGTAACAGATACGCAGTATTTT.

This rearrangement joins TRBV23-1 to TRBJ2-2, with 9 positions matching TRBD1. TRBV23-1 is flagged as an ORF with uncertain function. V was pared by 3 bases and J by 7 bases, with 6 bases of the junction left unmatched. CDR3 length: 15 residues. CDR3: CASSHRTGEVGELFF. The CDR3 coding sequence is TGCGCCAGCAGTCACCGGACAGGGGAAGTCGGGGAGCTGTTTTTT.

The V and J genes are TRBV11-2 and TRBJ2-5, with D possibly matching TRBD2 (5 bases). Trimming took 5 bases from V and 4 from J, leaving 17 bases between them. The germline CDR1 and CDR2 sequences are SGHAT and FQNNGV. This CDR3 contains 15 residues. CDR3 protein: CASSPGLPGAETQYF. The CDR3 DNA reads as TGTGCCAGCAGCCCCGGACTTCCTGGCGCAGAGACCCAGTACTTC. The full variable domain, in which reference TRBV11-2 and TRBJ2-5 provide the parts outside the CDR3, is EAGVAQSPRYKIIEKRQSVAFWCNPISGHATLYWYQQILGQGPKLLIQFQNNGVVDDSQLPKDRFSAERLKGVDSTLKIQPAKLEDSAVYLCASSPGLPGAETQYFGPGTRLLVL.

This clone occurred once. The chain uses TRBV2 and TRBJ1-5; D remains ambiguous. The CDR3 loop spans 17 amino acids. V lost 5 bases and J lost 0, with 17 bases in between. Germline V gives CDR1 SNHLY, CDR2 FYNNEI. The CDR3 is CASSPRPPTPSNQPQHF. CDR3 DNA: TGTGCCAGCAGTCCAAGACCCCCCACACCTAGCAATCAGCCCCAGCATTTT. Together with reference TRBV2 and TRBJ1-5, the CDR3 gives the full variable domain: EPEVTQTPSHQVTQMGQEVILRCVPISNHLYFYWYRQILGQKVEFLVSFYNNEISEKSEIFDDQFSVERPDGSNFTLKIRSTKLEDSAMYFCASSPRPPTPSNQPQHFGDGTRLSIL.

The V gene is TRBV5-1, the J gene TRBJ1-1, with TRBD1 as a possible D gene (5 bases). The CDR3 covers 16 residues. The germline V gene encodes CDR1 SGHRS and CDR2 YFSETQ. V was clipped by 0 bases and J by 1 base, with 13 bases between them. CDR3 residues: CASSLGVTRGNTEAFF. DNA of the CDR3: TGCGCCAGCAGCTTGGGAGTGACGAGGGGGAACACTGAAGCTTTCTTT. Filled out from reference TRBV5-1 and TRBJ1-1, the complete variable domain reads KAGVTQTPRYLIKTRGQQVTLSCSPISGHRSVSWYQQTPGQGLQFLFEYFSETQRNKGNFPGRFSGRQFSNSRSEMNVSTLELGDSALYLCASSLGVTRGNTEAFFGQGTRLTVV.

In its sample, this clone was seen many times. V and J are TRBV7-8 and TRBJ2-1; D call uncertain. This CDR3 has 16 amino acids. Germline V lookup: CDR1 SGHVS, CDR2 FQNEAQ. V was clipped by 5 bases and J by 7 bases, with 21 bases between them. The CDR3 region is CASSPIRLVGRNEQFF. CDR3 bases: TGTGCCAGCAGCCCAATCAGGCTTGTGGGAAGGAATGAGCAGTTCTTC.

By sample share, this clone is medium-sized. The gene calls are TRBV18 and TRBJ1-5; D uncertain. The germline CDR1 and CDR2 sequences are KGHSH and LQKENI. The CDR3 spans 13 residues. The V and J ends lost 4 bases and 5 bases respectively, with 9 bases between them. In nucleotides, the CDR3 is TGTGCCAGCTCACGAGGGATGTATCAGCCCCAGCATTTT. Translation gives CASSRGMYQPQHF.

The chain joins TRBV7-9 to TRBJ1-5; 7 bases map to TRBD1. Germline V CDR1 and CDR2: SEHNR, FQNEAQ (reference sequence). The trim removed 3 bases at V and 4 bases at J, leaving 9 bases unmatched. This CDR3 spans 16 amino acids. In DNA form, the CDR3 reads TGTGCCAGCAGCTTCGGAGGGACAGCCTTTAATCAGCCCCAGCATTTT. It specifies CASSFGGTAFNQPQHF.

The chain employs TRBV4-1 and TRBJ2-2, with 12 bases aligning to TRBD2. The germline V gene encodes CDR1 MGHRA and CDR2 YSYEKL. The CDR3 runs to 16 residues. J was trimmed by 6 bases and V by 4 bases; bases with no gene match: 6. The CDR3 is CASSLSSGRASGELFF. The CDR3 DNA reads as TGCGCCAGCAGCCTATCTAGCGGGAGGGCATCCGGGGAGCTGTTTTTT.

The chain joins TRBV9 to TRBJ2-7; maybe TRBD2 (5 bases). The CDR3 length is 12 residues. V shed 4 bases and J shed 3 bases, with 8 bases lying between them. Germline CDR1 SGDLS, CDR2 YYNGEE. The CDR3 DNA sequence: TGTGCCAGCAGCCCGGGGTTCTACGAGCAGTACTTC. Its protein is CASSPGFYEQYF.

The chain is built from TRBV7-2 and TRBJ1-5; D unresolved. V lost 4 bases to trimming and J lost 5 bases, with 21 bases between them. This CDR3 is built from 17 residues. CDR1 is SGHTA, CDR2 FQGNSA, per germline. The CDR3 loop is CASSSTPGDSSDQPQHF. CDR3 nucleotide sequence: TGTGCCAGCAGCTCGACACCAGGAGACTCCAGCGATCAGCCCCAGCATTTT.

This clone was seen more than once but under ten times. The CDR3 loop reads CASSGRTNEKLFF. The CDR3 bases are TGCGCCAGCAGCGGAAGGACTAATGAAAAACTGTTTTTT. This chain uses TRBV4-3 with TRBJ1-4; D ambiguous. CDR3 length: 13 residues. Trimming took off 5 bases at V and 2 bases at J, with 6 bases between the two ends. The germline gives CDR1 LGHNA, CDR2 YSLEER.

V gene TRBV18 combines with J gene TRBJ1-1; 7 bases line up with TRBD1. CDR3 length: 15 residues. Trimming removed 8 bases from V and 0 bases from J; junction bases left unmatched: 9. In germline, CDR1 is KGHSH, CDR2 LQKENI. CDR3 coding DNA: TGTGCCAGCGTGTTTATGAGGGGGCTGAACACTGAAGCTTTCTTT. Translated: CASVFMRGLNTEAFF.

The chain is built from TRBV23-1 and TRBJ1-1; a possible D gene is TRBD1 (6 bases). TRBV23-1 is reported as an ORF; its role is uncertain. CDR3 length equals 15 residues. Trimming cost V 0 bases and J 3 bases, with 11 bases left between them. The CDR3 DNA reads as TGCGCCAGCAGTCAATCTTGGGGGCAGGACACTGAAGCTTTCTTT. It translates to CASSQSWGQDTEAFF.

The CDR3: CASSFTGGSRETQYF. The CDR3 coding sequence is TGTGCCAGCAGCTTCACAGGGGGCTCCCGGGAGACCCAGTACTTC. The rearrangement links TRBV28 to TRBJ2-5, with 9 bases matching TRBD1. CDR1 and CDR2 (germline): MDHEN, SYDVKM. The J segment lost 5 bases and the V segment lost 6 bases, leaving 10 bases of the junction unmatched. The CDR3 spans 15 residues.

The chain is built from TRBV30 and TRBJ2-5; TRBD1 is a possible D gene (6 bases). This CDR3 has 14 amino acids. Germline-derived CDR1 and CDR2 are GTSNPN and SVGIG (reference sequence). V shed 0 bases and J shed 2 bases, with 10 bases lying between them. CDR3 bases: TGTGCCTGGAGTGTTTGGACAGAACAAGAGACCCAGTACTTC. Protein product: CAWSVWTEQETQYF.

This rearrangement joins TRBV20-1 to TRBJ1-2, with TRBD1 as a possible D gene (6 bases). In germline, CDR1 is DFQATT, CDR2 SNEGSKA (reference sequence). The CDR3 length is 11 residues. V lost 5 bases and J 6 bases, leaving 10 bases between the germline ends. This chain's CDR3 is CSAEQGNGYTF. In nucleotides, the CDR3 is TGCAGTGCTGAACAGGGAAATGGCTACACCTTC.

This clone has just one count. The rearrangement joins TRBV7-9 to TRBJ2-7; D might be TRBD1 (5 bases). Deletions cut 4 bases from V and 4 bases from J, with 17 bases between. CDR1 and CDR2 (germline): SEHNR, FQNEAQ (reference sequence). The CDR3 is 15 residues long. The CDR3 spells CASSSLYRRSYEQYF. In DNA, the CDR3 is TGTGCCAGCAGCTCGTTATACAGGAGAAGTTACGAGCAGTACTTC.

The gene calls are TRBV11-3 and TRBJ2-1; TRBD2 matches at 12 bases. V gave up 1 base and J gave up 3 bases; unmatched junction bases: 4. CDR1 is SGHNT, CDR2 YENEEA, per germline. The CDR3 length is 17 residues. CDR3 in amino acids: CASSLGLAGAHYNEQFF. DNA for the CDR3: TGTGCCAGCAGCTTAGGACTAGCGGGAGCCCACTACAATGAGCAGTTCTTC.

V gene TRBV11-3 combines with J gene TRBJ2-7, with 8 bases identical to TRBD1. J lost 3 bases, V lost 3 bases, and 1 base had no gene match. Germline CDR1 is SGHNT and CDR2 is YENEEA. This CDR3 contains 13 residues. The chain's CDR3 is CASSFGTGYEQYF. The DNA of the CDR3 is TGTGCCAGCAGCTTCGGGACAGGCTACGAGCAGTACTTC.

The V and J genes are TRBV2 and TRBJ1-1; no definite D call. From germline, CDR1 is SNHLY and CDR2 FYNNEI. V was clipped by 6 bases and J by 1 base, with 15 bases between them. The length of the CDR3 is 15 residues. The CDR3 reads CASSLGFLKNTEAFF. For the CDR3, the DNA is TGTGCCAGCAGCCTGGGTTTCCTAAAGAACACTGAAGCTTTCTTT.

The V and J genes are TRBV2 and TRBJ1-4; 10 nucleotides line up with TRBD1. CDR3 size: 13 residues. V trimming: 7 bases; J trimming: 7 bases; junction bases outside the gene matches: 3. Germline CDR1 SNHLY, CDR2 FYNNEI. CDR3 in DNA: TGTGCCAGCACCGGACAGGGGGGTGAAAAACTGTTTTTT. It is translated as CASTGQGGEKLFF. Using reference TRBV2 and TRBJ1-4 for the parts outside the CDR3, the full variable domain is EPEVTQTPSHQVTQMGQEVILRCVPISNHLYFYWYRQILGQKVEFLVSFYNNEISEKSEIFDDQFSVERPDGSNFTLKIRSTKLEDSAMYFCASTGQGGEKLFFGSGTQLSVL.

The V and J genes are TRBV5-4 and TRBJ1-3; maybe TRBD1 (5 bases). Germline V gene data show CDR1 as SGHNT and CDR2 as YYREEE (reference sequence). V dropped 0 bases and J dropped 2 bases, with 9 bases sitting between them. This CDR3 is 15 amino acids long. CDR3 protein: CASSLDSRAGNTIYF. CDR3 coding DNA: TGTGCCAGCAGCTTGGATTCCAGGGCTGGAAACACCATATATTTT. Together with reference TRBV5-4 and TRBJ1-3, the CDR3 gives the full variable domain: ETGVTQSPTHLIKTRGQQVTLRCSSQSGHNTVSWYQQALGQGPQFIFQYYREEENGRGNFPPRFSGLQFPNYSSELNVNALELDDSALYLCASSLDSRAGNTIYFGEGSWLTVV.

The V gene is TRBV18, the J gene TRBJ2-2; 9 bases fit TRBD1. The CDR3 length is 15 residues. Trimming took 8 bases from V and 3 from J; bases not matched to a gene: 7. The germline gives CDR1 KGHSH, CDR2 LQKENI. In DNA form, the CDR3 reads TGTGCCAGCACCCCGGGACAGGGAGACACCGGGGAGCTGTTTTTT. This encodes CASTPGQGDTGELFF.

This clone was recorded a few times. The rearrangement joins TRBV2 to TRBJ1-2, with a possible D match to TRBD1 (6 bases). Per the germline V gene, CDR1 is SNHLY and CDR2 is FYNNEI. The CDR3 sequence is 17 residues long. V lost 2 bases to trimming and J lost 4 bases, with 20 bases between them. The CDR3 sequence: CASSENGWRGGSYGYTF. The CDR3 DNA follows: TGTGCCAGCAGTGAAAACGGGTGGAGGGGGGGAAGCTATGGCTACACCTTC.

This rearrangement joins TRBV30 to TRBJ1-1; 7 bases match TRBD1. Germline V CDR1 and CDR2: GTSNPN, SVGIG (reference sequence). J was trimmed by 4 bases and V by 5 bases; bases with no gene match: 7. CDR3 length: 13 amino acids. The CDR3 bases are TGTGCCTGGGACCGGGACAGAGCCACTGAAGCTTTCTTT. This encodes CAWDRDRATEAFF.

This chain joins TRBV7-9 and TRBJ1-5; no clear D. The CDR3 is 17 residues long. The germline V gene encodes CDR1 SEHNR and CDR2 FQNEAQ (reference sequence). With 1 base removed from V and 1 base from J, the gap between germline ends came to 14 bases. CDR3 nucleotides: TGTGCCAGCAGCTTAGAAGGAGGCGGGGTCAGCAATCAGCCCCAGCATTTT. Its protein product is CASSLEGGGVSNQPQHF.